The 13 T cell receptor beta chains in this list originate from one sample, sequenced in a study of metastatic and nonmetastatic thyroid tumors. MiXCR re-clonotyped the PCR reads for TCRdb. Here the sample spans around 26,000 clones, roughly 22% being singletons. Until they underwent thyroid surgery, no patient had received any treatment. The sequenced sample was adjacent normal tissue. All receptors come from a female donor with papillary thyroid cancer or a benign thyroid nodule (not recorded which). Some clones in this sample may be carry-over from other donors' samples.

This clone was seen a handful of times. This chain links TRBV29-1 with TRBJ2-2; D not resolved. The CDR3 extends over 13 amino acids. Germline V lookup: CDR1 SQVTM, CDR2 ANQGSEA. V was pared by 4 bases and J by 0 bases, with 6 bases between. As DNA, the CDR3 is TGCAGCGTTGGGAGTTCGAACACCGGGGAGCTGTTTTTT. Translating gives CSVGSSNTGELFF.

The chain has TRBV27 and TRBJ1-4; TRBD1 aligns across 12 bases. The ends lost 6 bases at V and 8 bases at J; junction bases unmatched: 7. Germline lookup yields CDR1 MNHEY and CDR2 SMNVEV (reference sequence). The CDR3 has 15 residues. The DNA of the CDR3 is TGTGCCAGCAGCCCCGGGACAGGGGGCGGAGAAAAACTGTTTTTT. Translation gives CASSPGTGGGEKLFF.

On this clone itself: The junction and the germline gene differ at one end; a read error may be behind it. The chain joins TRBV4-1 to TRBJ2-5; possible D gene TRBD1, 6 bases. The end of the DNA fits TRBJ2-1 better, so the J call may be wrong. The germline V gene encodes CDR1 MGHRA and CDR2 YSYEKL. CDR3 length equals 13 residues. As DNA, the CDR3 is TGCGCCAGCATCAAGATATGGGACAATGATCAGTTCTTC. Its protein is CASIKIWDNDQFF.

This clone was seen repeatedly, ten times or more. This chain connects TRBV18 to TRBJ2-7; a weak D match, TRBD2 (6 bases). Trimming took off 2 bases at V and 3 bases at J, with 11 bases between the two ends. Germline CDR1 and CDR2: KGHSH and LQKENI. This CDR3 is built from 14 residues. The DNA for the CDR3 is TGTGCCAGCTCACCAGGGGACTCAAACTACGAGCAGTACTTC. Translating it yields CASSPGDSNYEQYF.

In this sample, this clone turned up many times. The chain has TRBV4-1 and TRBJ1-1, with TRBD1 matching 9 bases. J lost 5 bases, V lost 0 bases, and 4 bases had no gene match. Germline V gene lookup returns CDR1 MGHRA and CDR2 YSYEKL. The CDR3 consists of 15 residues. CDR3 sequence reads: CASSQEGQGWTEAFF. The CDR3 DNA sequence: TGCGCCAGCAGCCAAGAAGGACAGGGGTGGACTGAAGCTTTCTTT.

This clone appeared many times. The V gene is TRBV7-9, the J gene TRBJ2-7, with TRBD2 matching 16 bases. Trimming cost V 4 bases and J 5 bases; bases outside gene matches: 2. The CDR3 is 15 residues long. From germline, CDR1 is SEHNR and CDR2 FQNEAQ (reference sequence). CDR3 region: CASSWGLAGGDEQYF. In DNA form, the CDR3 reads TGTGCCAGCAGCTGGGGACTAGCGGGAGGGGACGAGCAGTACTTC.

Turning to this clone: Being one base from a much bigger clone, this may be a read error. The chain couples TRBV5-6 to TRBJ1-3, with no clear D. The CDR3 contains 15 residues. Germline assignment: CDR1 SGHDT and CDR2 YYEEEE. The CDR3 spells CASSRRFTSGNTLYF. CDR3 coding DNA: TGTGCCAGCAGCCGTCGATTTACATCCGGAAACACCTTATATTTT.

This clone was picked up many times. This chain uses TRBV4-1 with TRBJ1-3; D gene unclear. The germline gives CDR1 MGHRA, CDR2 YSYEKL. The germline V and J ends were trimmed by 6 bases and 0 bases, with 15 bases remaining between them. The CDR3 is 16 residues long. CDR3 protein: CASSSEPGLSGNTIYF. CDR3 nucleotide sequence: TGCGCCAGCAGTTCGGAGCCCGGGCTCTCTGGAAACACCATATATTTT.

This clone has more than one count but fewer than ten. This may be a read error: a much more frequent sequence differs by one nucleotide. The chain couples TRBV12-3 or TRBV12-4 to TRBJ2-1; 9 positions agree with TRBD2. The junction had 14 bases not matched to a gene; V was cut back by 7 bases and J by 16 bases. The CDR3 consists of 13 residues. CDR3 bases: TGTGCCAGCAACCCCGTCCGGGCTAGCGGGACTTTCTTC. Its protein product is CASNPVRASGTFF.

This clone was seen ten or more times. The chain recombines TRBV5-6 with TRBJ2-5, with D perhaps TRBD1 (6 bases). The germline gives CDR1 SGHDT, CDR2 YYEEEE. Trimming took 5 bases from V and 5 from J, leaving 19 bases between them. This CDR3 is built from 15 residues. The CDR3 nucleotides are TGTGCCAGCAGGCGAGGGGGATTTGGGGTGGAGACCCAGTACTTC. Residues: CASRRGGFGVETQYF.

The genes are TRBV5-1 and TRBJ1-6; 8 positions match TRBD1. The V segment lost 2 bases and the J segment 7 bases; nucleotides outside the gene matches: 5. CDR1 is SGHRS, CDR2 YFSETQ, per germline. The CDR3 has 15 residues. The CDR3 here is CASSFSGGENSPLHF. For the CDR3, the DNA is TGCGCCAGCAGCTTCTCAGGGGGCGAAAATTCACCCCTCCACTTT. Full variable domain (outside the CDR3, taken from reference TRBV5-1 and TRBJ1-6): KAGVTQTPRYLIKTRGQQVTLSCSPISGHRSVSWYQQTPGQGLQFLFEYFSETQRNKGNFPGRFSGRQFSNSRSEMNVSTLELGDSALYLCASSFSGGENSPLHFGNGTRLTVT.

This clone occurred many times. This chain's CDR3 is CATSDNRGDGYTF. Written as DNA, the CDR3 is TGTGCCACCAGTGATAACAGGGGGGATGGCTACACCTTC. The rearrangement joins TRBV24-1 to TRBJ1-2; 8 bases agree with TRBD1. This CDR3 has 13 amino acids. Trimming cost V 3 bases and J 6 bases; bases outside gene matches: 2. CDR1 and CDR2 from the germline V gene are KGHDR and SFDVKD.

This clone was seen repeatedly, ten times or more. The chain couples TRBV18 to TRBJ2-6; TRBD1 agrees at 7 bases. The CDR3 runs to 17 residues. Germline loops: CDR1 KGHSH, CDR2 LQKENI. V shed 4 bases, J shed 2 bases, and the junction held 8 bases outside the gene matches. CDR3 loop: CASSQQGYGAGANVLTF. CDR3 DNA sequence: TGTGCCAGCTCACAACAGGGGTATGGGGCTGGGGCCAACGTCCTGACTTTC.